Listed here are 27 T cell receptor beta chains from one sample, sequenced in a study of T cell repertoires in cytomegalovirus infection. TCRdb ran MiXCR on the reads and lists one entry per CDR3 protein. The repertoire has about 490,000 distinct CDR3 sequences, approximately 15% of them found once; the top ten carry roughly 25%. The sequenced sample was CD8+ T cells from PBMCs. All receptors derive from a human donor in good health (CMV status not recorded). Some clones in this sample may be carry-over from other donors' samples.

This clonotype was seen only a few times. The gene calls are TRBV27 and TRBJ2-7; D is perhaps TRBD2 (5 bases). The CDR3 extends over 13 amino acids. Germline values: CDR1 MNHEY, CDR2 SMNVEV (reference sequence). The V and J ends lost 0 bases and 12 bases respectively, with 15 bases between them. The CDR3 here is CASSLSRGSELYF. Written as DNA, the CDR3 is TGTGCCAGCAGTTTATCCCGGGGAAGCGAACTGTACTTC.

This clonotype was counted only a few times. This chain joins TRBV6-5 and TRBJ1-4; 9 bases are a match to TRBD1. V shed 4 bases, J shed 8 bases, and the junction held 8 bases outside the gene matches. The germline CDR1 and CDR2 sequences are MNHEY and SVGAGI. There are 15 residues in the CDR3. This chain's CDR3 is CASSSTGGAGEKLFF. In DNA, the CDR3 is TGTGCCAGCAGTTCCACAGGGGGCGCAGGAGAAAAACTGTTTTTT.

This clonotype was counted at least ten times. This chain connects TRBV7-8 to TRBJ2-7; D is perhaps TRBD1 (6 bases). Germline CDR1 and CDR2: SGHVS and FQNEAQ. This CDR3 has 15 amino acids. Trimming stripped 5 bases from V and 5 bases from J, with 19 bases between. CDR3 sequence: CASSPSVQGPDEQYF. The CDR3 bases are TGTGCCAGCAGCCCCTCCGTGCAGGGGCCCGACGAGCAGTACTTC.

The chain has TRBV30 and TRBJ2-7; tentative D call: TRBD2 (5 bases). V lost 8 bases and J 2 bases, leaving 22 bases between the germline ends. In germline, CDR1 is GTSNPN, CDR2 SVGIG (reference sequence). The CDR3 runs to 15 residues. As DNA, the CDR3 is TGTGCCGGCCCGGCTGAGGGCCCCGGCCCCTACGAGCAGTACTTC. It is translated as CAGPAEGPGPYEQYF.

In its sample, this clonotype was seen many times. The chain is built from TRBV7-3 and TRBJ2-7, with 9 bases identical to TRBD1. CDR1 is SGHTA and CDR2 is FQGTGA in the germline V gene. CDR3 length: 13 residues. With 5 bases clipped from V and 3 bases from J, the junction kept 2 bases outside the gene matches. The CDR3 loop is CASSMGQGYEQYF. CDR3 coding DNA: TGTGCCAGCAGCATGGGACAGGGCTACGAGCAGTACTTC.

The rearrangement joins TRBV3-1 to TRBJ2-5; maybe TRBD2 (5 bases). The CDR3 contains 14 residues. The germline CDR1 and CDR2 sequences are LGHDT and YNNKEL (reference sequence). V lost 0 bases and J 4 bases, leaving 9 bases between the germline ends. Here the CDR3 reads CASSQEIGRETQYF. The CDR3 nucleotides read TGTGCCAGCAGCCAAGAGATTGGGAGAGAGACCCAGTACTTC.

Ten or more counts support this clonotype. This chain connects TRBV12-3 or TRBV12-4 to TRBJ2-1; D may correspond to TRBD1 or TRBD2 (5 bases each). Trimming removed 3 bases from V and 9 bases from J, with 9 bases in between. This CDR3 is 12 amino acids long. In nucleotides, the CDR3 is TGTGCCAGCAGTTTTGGTGGGGGTGAGCAGTTCTTC. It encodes CASSFGGGEQFF.

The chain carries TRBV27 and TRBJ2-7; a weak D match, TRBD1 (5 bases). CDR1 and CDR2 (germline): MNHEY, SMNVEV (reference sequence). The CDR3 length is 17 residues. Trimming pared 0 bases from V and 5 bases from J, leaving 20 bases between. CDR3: CASSLSTSPTVPHEQYF. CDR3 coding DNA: TGTGCCAGCAGTTTATCGACCTCCCCGACAGTGCCCCACGAGCAGTACTTC.

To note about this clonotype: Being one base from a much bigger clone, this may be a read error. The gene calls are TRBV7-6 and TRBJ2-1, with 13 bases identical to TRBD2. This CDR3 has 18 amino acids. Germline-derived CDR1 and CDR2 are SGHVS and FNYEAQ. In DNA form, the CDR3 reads TGTGCCAGCAGCCACGGACTAGCGGGGGTAAGCTCCTACATTGAGCAGTTCTTC. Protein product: CASSHGLAGVSSYIEQFF.

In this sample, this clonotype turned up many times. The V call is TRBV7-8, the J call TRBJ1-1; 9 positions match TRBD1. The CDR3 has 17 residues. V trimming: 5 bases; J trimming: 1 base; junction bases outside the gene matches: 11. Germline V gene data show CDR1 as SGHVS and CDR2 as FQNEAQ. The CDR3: CASSTRGTGTENTEAFF. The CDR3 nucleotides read TGTGCCAGCAGCACGCGGGGGACAGGGACAGAGAACACTGAAGCTTTCTTT.

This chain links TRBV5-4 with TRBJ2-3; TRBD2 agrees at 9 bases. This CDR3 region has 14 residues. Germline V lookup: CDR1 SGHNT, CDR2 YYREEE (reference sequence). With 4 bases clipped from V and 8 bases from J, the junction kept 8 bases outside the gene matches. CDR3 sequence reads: CASSPGTSPSTQYF. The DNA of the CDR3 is TGTGCCAGCAGCCCGGGGACTAGCCCCTCTACGCAGTATTTT.

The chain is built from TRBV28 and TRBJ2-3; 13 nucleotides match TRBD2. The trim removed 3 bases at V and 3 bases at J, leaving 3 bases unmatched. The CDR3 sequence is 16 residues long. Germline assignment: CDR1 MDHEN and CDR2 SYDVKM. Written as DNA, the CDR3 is TGTGCCAGCAGTTTTTTGGGACTAGCGGGAACAGATACGCAGTATTTT. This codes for CASSFLGLAGTDTQYF.

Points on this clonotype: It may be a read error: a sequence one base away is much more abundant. The CDR3 protein is CAGSTDRESSYEQYF. The CDR3 DNA follows: TGTGCCGGCAGTACGGACAGGGAGAGCTCCTACGAGCAGTACTTC. The V call is TRBV12-3 or TRBV12-4, the J call TRBJ2-7, with TRBD1 identical over 8 bases. The CDR3 has 15 residues.

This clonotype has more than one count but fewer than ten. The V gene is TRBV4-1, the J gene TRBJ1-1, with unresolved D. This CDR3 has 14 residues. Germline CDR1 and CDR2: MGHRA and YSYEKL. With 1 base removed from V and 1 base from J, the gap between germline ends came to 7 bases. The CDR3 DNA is TGCGCCAGCAGCCAAGTCTATGGGAACACTGAAGCTTTCTTT. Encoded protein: CASSQVYGNTEAFF.

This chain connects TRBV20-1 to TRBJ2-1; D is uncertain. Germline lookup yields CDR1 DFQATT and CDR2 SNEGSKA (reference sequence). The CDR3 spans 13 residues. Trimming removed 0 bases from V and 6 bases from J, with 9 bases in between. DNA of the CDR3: TGCAGTGCTAGAGATCACTACCTCAATGAGCAGTTCTTC. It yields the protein CSARDHYLNEQFF.

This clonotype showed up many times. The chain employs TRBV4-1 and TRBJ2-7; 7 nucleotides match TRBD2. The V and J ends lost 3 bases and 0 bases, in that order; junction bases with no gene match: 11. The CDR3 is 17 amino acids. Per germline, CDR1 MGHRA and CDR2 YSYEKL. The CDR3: CASSQGGLAESSYEQYF. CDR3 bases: TGCGCCAGCAGCCAGGGGGGTCTAGCGGAAAGCTCCTACGAGCAGTACTTC.

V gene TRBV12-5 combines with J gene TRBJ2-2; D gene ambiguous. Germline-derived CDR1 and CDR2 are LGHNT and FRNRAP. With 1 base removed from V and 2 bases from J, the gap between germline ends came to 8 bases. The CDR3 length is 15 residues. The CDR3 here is CASGLAPSNTGELFF. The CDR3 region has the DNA TGTGCTAGTGGTTTGGCGCCGTCCAACACCGGGGAGCTGTTTTTT.

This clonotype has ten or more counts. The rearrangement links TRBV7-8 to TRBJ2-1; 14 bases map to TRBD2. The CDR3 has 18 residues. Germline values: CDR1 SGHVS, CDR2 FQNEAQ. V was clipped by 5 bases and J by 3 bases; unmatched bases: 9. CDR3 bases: TGTGCCAGCAGCCGGGGACTAGCGGGGGCAACTAACTACAATGAGCAGTTCTTC. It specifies CASSRGLAGATNYNEQFF.

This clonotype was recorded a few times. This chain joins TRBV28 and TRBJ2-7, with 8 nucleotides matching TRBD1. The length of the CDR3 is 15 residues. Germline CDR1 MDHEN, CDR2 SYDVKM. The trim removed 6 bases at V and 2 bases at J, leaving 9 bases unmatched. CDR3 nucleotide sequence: TGTGCCAGCAGACTCCGGGACAGGTATCCCTACGAGCAGTACTTC. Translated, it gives CASRLRDRYPYEQYF.

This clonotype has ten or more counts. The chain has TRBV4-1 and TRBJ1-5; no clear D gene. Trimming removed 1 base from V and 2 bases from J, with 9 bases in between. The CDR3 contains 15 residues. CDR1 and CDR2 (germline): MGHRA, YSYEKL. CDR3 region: CASSQGSGGNQPQHF. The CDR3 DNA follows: TGCGCCAGCAGCCAAGGGTCTGGGGGCAATCAGCCCCAGCATTTT.

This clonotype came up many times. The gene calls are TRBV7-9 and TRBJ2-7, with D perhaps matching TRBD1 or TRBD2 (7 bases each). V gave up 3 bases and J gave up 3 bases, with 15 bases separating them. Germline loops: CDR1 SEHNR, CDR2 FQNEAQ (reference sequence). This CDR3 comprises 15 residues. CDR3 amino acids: CASSFSGQGVYEQYF. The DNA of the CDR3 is TGTGCCAGCAGCTTTAGCGGGCAGGGGGTCTACGAGCAGTACTTC.

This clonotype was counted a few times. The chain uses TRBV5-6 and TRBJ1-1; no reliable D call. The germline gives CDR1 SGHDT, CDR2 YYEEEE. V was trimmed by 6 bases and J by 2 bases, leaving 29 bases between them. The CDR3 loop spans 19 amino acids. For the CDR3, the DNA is TGTGCCAGCACTATAAGGATGAGTAAACGGACCCATCCTAACACTGAAGCTTTCTTT. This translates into CASTIRMSKRTHPNTEAFF.

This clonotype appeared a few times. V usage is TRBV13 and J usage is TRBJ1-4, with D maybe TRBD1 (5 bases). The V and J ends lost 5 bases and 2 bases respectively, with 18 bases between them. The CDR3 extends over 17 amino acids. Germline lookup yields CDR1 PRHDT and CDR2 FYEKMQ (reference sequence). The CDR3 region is CASSGRESGATNEKLFF. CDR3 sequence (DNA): TGTGCCAGCAGCGGCAGGGAAAGTGGCGCGACTAATGAAAAACTGTTTTTT.

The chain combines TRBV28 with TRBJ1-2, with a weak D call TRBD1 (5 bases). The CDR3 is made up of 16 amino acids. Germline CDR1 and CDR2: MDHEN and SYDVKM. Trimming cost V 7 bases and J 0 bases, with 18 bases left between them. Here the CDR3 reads CASTPPPGPTNYGYTF. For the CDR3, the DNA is TGTGCCAGCACCCCCCCCCCGGGGCCCACTAACTATGGCTACACCTTC.

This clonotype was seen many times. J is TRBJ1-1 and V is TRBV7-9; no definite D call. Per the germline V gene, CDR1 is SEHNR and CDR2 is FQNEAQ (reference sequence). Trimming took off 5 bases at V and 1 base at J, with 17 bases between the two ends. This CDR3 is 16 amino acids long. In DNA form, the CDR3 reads TGTGCCAGCAGCCCCGGTCCGGGCTGGGAGAACACTGAAGCTTTCTTT. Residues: CASSPGPGWENTEAFF.

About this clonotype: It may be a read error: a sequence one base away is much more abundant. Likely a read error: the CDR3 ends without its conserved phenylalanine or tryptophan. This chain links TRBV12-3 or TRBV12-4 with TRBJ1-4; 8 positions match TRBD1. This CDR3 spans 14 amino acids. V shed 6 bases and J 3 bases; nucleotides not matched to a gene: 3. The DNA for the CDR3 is TGTGCCAGCAGCGAGACAGGGGCTAATGAAAAACTGTTTCTT. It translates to CASSETGANEKLFL.

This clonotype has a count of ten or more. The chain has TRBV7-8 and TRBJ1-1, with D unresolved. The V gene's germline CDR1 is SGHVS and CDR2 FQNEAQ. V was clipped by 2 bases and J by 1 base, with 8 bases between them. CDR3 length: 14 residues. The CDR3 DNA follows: TGTGCCAGCAGCTTAATGGTCGAGAACACTGAAGCTTTCTTT. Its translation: CASSLMVENTEAFF.